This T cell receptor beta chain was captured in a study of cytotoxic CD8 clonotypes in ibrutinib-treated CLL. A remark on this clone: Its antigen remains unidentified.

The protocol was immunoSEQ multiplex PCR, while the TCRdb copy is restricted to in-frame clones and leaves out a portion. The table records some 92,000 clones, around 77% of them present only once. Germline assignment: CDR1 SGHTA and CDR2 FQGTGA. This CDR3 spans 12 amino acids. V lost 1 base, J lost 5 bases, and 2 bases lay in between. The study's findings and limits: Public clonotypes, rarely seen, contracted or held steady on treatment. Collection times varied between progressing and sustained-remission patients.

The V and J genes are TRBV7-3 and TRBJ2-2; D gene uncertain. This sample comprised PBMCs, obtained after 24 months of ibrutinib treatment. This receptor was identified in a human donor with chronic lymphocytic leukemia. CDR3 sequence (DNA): TGTGCCAGCAGCTTAAGGACCGGGGAGCTGTTTTTT. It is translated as CASSLRTGELFF.